This paragraph covers one T cell receptor (beta chain) sequence. Its antigen specificity is not known. No base-level quality is on record; no much larger clone is a single base apart. Unmatched junction bases come to 6, with V trimmed by 3 bases and J by 7 bases. The CDR3 sequence holds 13 residues, the cysteine and phenylalanine included. Here the CDR3 DNA is all that survives: 39 bases in frame from base 1. At one collaborating source in Seattle, patients were enrolled during active infection and were followed longitudinally through the course of disease. Whole blood was collected in K2EDTA tubes by collaborating institutions according to the institutions' own protocols. For TCRbeta analysis, collaborators shipped samples as frozen whole blood, isolated PBMCs, or DNA extracted from either of those sample types. TCRbeta CDR3 regions were amplified from genomic DNA by means of the immunoSEQ Assay, a bias-controlled multiplex PCR. As for the authors' bioinformatics: The number of nucleated cells in each sample was estimated from the amplification of reference gene primers within the assay. Sequence reads were collapsed and filtered to measure the absolute abundance of every unique TCRbeta CDR3 rearrangement. For each sample, productive Simpson clonality was calculated by taking the square root of Simpson's diversity index across productive rearrangements. Imported from immuneACCESS, the table was reduced by TCRdb to in-frame sequences with V and J called. These copies leave out some clones; in studies compared against another copy, an unresolved V gene accounts for under half, and the cause of the remainder is not known. That table is the source of V, J and clone size, and D and trimming were worked out from the DNA. This sample lists fewer than 300,000 clones; less than 90% were detected once. The ten largest clones represent approximately 12% of the sample.

The data derive from a study of blood T cell repertoires in COVID-19 (TCRdb year 2020). Broadly, across the study: The collaborator samples originated in the United States, Italy and Spain and spanned the acute and convalescent phases of COVID-19. The sample metadata nearly always contained a de-identified subject ID, COVID-19 status, age in years and sex. The repertoires were released in a freely available public database intended as a resource for research on the immune response to SARS-CoV-2. Deeply sampled blood TCRbeta repertoires from subjects exposed to, actively infected with, or recovered from COVID-19 were included in the dataset. Where available, HLA class I and class II types were taken from metadata supplied by the sample provider and were not determined by assay-based typing. Samples were obtained from the ongoing ImmuneRACE study (first 160 participants) and from over a thousand subjects provided by 6 global collaborators. The prospective study material was composed of cDNA or gDNA derived from T cells, B-cell-depleted T cells, or PBMCs.

The paper's findings and limits, for the study overall: The quantity of clinical and demographic metadata differed by source and by participant and was supplied without curation.

The chain is encoded by TRBV12-3 or TRBV12-4 joined to TRBJ2-7, and 7 junction bases match TRBD1. The TCR originated in a woman aged 25 to 39 with COVID-19, enrolled during active disease. Material for sequencing was peripheral blood. The CDR3 region: CASSFYLQGEQYF. The DNA sequence is TGTGCCAGCAGTTTTTACCTACAGGGGGAGCAGTACTTC.